This paragraph reports one T cell receptor beta chain. No antigen is known for it. This entry is derived from a study of T cell repertoires in cytomegalovirus infection. Overall study: TCR beta signatures that were public indicated CMV infection and matching HLA type.

Study-wide points: Cumulated frequencies of public TCR beta families served to identify carriers of CMV plus the relevant HLA.

TCRdb analysed the reads with MiXCR anew, one entry per CDR3 protein. This sample carries 200,000 to 300,000 distinct CDR3 sequences, more than 9% of them seen once, and the ten largest clones take 1.5% to 2%. The sequenced material came from PBMCs. This receptor was obtained from a human donor in good health (CMV status not recorded). Some clones in this sample may be carry-over from other donors' samples.

CDR3 in amino acids: CASSFFGGQTSYNEQFF. CDR3 nucleotide sequence: TGTGCCAGCAGCTTTTTTGGGGGGCAGACCTCCTACAATGAGCAGTTCTTC. The chain uses TRBV7-2 and TRBJ2-1; D might be TRBD1 or TRBD2, each matching 6 bases. The CDR3 is 17 residues long. CDR1 and CDR2 (germline): SGHTA, FQGNSA. V lost 3 bases, J lost 0 bases, and 15 bases lay in between.